This note documents a single T cell receptor beta chain sequence. Alongside a J-beta primer mix, a sample-barcoded 5' primer served in a second PCR lasting roughly 6 to 11 cycles. Via MiXCR, TCRdb re-called the 5' RACE reads, giving one row per CDR3 protein. In the table there are 350,000 to 450,000 distinct CDR3 sequences, about 49% of which are singletons. The CDR3 sequence is 15 residues long. The germline V gene encodes CDR1 DFQATT and CDR2 SNEGSKA (reference sequence). These data originate in a study of blood T cells in healthy people across ages. Sequencing used blood. The chain links TRBV20-1 to TRBJ2-7, with 8 bases identical to TRBD1. This TCR was sampled from a man in his sixties in good health. This CDR3 reads CNPSSTGGINYEQYF. The CDR3 DNA sequence: TGCAATCCCTCGTCAACAGGGGGGATTAACTACGAGCAGTACTTC.